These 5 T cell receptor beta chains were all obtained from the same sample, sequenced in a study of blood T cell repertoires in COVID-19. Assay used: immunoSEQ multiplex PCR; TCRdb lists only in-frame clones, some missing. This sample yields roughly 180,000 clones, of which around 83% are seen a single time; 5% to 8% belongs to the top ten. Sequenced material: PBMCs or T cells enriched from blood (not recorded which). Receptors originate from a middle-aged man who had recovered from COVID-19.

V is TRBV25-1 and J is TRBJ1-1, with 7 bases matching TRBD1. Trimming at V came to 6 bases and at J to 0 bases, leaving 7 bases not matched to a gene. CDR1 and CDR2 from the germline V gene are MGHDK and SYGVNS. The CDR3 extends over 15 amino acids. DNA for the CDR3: TGTGCCAGCAGGGAGACAGGGAAGGTGAACACTGAAGCTTTCTTT. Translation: CASRETGKVNTEAFF.

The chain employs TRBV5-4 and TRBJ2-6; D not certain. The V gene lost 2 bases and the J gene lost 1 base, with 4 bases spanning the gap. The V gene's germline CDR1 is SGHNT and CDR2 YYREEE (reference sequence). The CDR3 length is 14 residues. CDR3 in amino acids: CASSFRSGANVLTF. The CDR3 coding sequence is TGTGCCAGCAGCTTTCGGTCTGGGGCCAACGTCCTGACTTTC.

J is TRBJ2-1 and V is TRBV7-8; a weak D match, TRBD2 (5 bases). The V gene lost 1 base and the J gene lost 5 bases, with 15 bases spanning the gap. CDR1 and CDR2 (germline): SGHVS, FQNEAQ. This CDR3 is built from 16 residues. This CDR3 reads CASSLVSVATHNEQFF. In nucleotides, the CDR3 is TGTGCCAGCAGCTTAGTCTCAGTAGCGACTCACAATGAGCAGTTCTTC.

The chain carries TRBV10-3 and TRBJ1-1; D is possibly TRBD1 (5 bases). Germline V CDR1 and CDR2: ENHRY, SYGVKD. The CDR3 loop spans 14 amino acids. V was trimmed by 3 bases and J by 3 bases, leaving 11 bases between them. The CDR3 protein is CAISDLGAHTEAFF. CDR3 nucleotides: TGTGCCATCAGTGACCTTGGGGCCCACACTGAAGCTTTCTTT.

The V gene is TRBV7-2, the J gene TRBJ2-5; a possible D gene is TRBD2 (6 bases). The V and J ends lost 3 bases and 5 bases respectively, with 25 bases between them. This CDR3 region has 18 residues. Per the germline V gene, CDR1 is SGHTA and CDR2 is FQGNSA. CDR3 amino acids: CASSFRGPGRSPHETQYF. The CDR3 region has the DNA TGTGCCAGCAGCTTTAGAGGCCCTGGGAGGTCCCCGCACGAGACCCAGTACTTC.